This T cell receptor (beta chain) was retrieved from a study of cytomegalovirus exposure and HLA in healthy donors. The study, taken as a whole, reports: Later genetic work tied a missense DCLRE1C variant to beta-chain V and J trimming.

The V gene lost 5 bases and the J gene lost 2 bases, with 16 bases spanning the gap. The CDR3 spans 15 residues. Germline CDR1 and CDR2: SEHNR and FQNEAQ (reference sequence). About this clone itself: Its target is unknown.

The PCR ran on 60 Vbeta and 13 Jbeta primers. How the authors handled the data: Unique TCR beta chains totaled 80 million to 100 million in a later count, with around 11 million of them shared. TCRdb's table, derived via immunoSEQ multiplex PCR, lists solely in-frame clones and lacks some. D and trimming come from the DNA, and the V and J calls and clone size come from that table. The sample includes 95,000 to 100,000 clones, approximately 74% seen only once; the top ten take about 1.7%. Sequenced sample: PBMCs. The source of this sequence is a male donor in good health and CMV-seronegative. V usage is TRBV7-9 and J usage is TRBJ2-7, with D possibly TRBD2 on 5 matching bases. The CDR3 spells CASSPGGAQPYEQYF. For the CDR3, the DNA is TGTGCCAGCAGCCCTGGAGGCGCCCAGCCCTACGAGCAGTACTTC.